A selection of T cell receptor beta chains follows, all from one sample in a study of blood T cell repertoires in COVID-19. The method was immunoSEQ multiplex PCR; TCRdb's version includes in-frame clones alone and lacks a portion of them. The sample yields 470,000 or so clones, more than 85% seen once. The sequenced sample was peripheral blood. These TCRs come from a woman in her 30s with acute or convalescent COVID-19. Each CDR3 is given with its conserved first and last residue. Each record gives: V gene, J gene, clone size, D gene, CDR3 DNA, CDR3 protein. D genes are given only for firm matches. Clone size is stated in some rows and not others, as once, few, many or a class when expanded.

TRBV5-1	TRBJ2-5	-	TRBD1	TGCGCCAGCAGCTTGCTGGGACAGGGGGTTGGGGAGACCCAGTACTTC	CASSLLGQGVGETQYF
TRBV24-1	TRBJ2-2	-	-	TGTGCCACCAGTGATCCCCTAGAGTCCGGGGAGCTGTTTTTT	CATSDPLESGELFF
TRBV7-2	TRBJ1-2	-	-	TGTGCCAGCAGCTTTGACTTCGGAAACTATGGCTACACCTTC	CASSFDFGNYGYTF
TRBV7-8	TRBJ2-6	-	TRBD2	TGTGCCAGCAGCAACCCGTCGGGGGGTCTTAATTTTGGGGCCAACGTCCTGACTTTC	CASSNPSGGLNFGANVLTF
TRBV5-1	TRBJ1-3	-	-	TGCGCCAGCAGCTTGAACAGGGAGTCTGGAAACACCATATATTTT	CASSLNRESGNTIYF
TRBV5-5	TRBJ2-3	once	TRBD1	TGTGCCAGCAGCCGACGGACAGGGGGGGACACAGATACGCAGTATTTT	CASSRRTGGDTDTQYF
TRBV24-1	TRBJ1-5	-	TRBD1	TGTGCCACCACACGACAGGGGAGGAATCAGCCCCAGCATTTT	CATTRQGRNQPQHF
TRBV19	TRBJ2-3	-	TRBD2	TGTGCCAGTAGTTCGACTAGCGGCACAGATACGCAGTATTTT	CASSSTSGTDTQYF
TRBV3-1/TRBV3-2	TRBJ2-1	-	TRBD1	TGTGCCAGCAGCCACGGACAGGGCCCCTACAATGAGCAGTTCTTC	CASSHGQGPYNEQFF
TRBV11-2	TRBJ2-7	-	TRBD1	TGTGCCAGCAGTTTAAACGACAGGGACTCCTACGAGCAGTACTTC	CASSLNDRDSYEQYF
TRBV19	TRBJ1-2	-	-	TGTGCCAGTAGTATAGACCGGGGGGCCCGTGGCTACACCTTC	CASSIDRGARGYTF